One and the same sample provided the 29 T cell receptor beta chains below, sequenced in a study of CD8+CD57+ T cells in acquired aplastic anemia. Genomic DNA, serving as template, underwent TCR beta VDJ and CDR3 profiling. TCRdb re-analysed the reads in MiXCR, keeping a single row per CDR3 protein. The repertoire has some 210,000 distinct CDR3 sequences, approximately 60% of them found once; the top ten carry approximately 32%. Sequenced input: sorted CD4+, CD8+, or CD8+CD57+ T cells (not recorded which) from PBMCs. The receptors were gathered from a human donor in good health.

The chain couples TRBV7-8 to TRBJ2-3; a possible D gene is TRBD2 (7 bases). The CDR3 runs 17 residues. CDR1 and CDR2 (germline): SGHVS, FQNEAQ. Trimming pared 5 bases from V and 0 bases from J, leaving 18 bases between. CDR3 loop: CASSPEGGALSTDTQYF. DNA for the CDR3: TGTGCCAGCAGCCCAGAGGGGGGGGCCCTAAGCACAGATACGCAGTATTTT.

This clonotype was recorded a few times. The rearrangement uses TRBV2 and TRBJ2-3, with D perhaps TRBD2 (6 bases). Germline CDR1 and CDR2: SNHLY and FYNNEI. The CDR3 extends over 14 amino acids. V lost 6 bases to trimming and J lost 3 bases, with 13 bases between them. The CDR3 coding sequence is TGTGCCAGCAGCTTCCGGGGAGGAACAGATACGCAGTATTTT. Encoded protein: CASSFRGGTDTQYF.

This clonotype showed up many times. The genes are TRBV28 and TRBJ1-1; D perhaps matches TRBD1 (5 bases). CDR3 length: 13 amino acids. The V and J ends lost 7 bases and 4 bases respectively, with 13 bases between them. In germline, CDR1 is MDHEN, CDR2 SYDVKM. CDR3 loop: CASKLGGTTEAFF. The CDR3 DNA is TGTGCCAGCAAGTTGGGGGGGACCACTGAAGCTTTCTTT. The full variable domain, rest sourced from reference TRBV28 and TRBJ1-1, is DVKVTQSSRYLVKRTGEKVFLECVQDMDHENMFWYRQDPGLGLRLIYFSYDVKMKEKGDIPEGYSVSREKKERFSLILESASTNQTSMYLCASKLGGTTEAFFGQGTRLTVV.

The chain joins TRBV11-3 to TRBJ2-1, with D tentatively TRBD1 (5 bases). This CDR3 region has 13 residues. CDR1 and CDR2 (germline): SGHNT, YENEEA. The V end was cut by 5 bases, the J end by 4 bases, with 9 bases between. DNA for the CDR3: TGTGCCAGCAGCCTGACAGAATACAATGAGCAGTTCTTC. As protein: CASSLTEYNEQFF.

This clonotype was observed at least ten times. The V and J genes are TRBV20-1 and TRBJ2-7; 7 bases align to TRBD1. The germline gives CDR1 DFQATT, CDR2 SNEGSKA (reference sequence). This CDR3 has 14 residues. Trimming removed 3 bases from V and 3 bases from J; junction bases left unmatched: 8. CDR3 DNA: TGCAGTGCTAGCGTCCGGGACAGCCTCTACGAGCAGTACTTC. Translation gives CSASVRDSLYEQYF.

The chain links TRBV20-1 to TRBJ2-7, with 14 bases aligning to TRBD2. Germline CDR1 and CDR2: DFQATT and SNEGSKA (reference sequence). V shed 6 bases, J shed 6 bases, and the junction held 13 bases outside the gene matches. This CDR3 region has 16 residues. CDR3 residues: CSAPARLAGGPVEQYF. CDR3 sequence (DNA): TGCAGTGCACCCGCTCGACTAGCGGGGGGGCCTGTCGAGCAGTACTTC.

The chain carries TRBV20-1 and TRBJ2-7; 10 bases map to TRBD2. This CDR3 has 12 amino acids. Germline CDR1 and CDR2: DFQATT and SNEGSKA (reference sequence). DNA for the CDR3: TGCAGCATAGCGGGGGGATCCTACGAGCAGTACTTC. The encoded protein is CSIAGGSYEQYF.

The chain carries TRBV19 and TRBJ2-7, with TRBD2 as a possible D gene (6 bases). V gave up 7 bases and J gave up 2 bases, with 18 bases separating them. CDR3 size: 15 residues. Germline V CDR1 and CDR2: LNHDA, SQIVND (reference sequence). CDR3: CASMRQFGGTYEQYF. The CDR3 nucleotides are TGTGCCAGTATGCGACAGTTCGGAGGGACCTACGAGCAGTACTTC.

V usage is TRBV10-3 and J usage is TRBJ2-1; the D is unclear. Deletions cut 3 bases from V and 0 bases from J, with 9 bases between. This CDR3 is 15 amino acids long. Germline values: CDR1 ENHRY, CDR2 SYGVKD. CDR3 in DNA: TGTGCCATCAGTGACGGCAAGAGCTCCTACAATGAGCAGTTCTTC. Translating gives CAISDGKSSYNEQFF.

The chain joins TRBV20-1 to TRBJ2-7; possibly TRBD1 for D (5 bases). V dropped 5 bases and J dropped 5 bases, with 19 bases sitting between them. The CDR3 has 14 residues. CDR1 and CDR2 (germline): DFQATT, SNEGSKA (reference sequence). CDR3 sequence reads: CSAVEQAAAHEQYF. The CDR3 DNA sequence: TGCAGTGCTGTTGAACAGGCCGCCGCCCACGAGCAGTACTTC.

This clonotype came up many times. This chain uses TRBV20-1 with TRBJ2-7; 8 bases agree with TRBD2. CDR1 and CDR2 (germline): DFQATT, SNEGSKA (reference sequence). The V segment lost 0 bases and the J segment 4 bases; nucleotides outside the gene matches: 8. This CDR3 contains 15 residues. The CDR3 loop is CSARDTPAGAYEQYF. As DNA, the CDR3 is TGCAGTGCTAGAGACACCCCAGCGGGGGCTTACGAGCAGTACTTC.

The rearrangement links TRBV7-2 to TRBJ2-2; no clear D gene. The germline V and J ends were trimmed by 0 bases and 5 bases, with 7 bases remaining between them. This CDR3 is built from 14 residues. The germline gives CDR1 SGHTA, CDR2 FQGNSA. DNA for the CDR3: TGTGCCAGCAGCTTAGCGATGGGGACCGGGGAGCTGTTTTTT. As protein: CASSLAMGTGELFF.

The genes are TRBV9 and TRBJ2-2; D is unclear. Germline CDR1 and CDR2: SGDLS and YYNGEE. Trimming stripped 0 bases from V and 9 bases from J, with 15 bases between. This CDR3 has 15 residues. CDR3 protein: CASSVGSPLGRELFF. The CDR3 nucleotides read TGTGCCAGCAGCGTAGGTTCACCCCTCGGCCGGGAGCTGTTTTTT.

This clonotype was picked up one time. V and J are TRBV14 and TRBJ2-5; 9 bases align to TRBD1. The CDR3 is made up of 16 amino acids. The V and J ends lost 3 bases and 3 bases, in that order; junction bases with no gene match: 8. Germline values: CDR1 SGHDN, CDR2 FVKESK. The CDR3 region has the DNA TGTGCCAGCAGCCAGGACAGGGGTTGGACTGAAGAGACCCAGTACTTC. Encoded protein: CASSQDRGWTEETQYF.

At least ten counts were recorded for this clonotype. V gene TRBV9 combines with J gene TRBJ2-2; a possible D gene is TRBD1 (6 bases). V was shortened by 3 bases and J by 0 bases, with 9 bases between the two germline ends. CDR3 size: 15 residues. The germline CDR1 and CDR2 sequences are SGDLS and YYNGEE. CDR3 DNA: TGTGCCAGCAGCGCCGGGACAACGAACACCGGGGAGCTGTTTTTT. Its protein product is CASSAGTTNTGELFF.

The chain uses TRBV7-3 and TRBJ2-1; 9 bases line up with TRBD2. Germline CDR1 SGHTA, CDR2 FQGTGA. Trimming removed 5 bases from V and 9 bases from J; junction bases left unmatched: 8. The CDR3 spans 14 residues. CDR3 in amino acids: CASSQTGTSTEQFF. The CDR3 bases are TGTGCCAGCAGCCAAACCGGGACTAGCACTGAGCAGTTCTTC.

This clonotype was seen repeatedly, ten times or more. The chain carries TRBV27 and TRBJ2-5; TRBD2 agrees at 10 bases. Looked up from germline, CDR1 is MNHEY and CDR2 is SMNVEV (reference sequence). The length of the CDR3 is 15 residues. With 6 bases clipped from V and 1 base from J, the junction kept 5 bases outside the gene matches. This CDR3 is CASSRLAGIQETQYF. As DNA, the CDR3 is TGTGCCAGCAGCAGACTAGCGGGTATCCAAGAGACCCAGTACTTC.

The rearrangement uses TRBV7-3 and TRBJ2-5; 7 nucleotides line up with TRBD2. CDR1 and CDR2 from the germline V gene are SGHTA and FQGTGA. V was pared by 3 bases and J by 4 bases, with 5 bases of the junction left unmatched. The CDR3 extends over 14 amino acids. The CDR3 protein is CASSLGGFGETQYF. The CDR3 bases are TGTGCCAGCAGCTTGGGAGGGTTTGGAGAGACCCAGTACTTC.

As regards this clonotype: At one boundary the junction diverges from the germline segment, which might be a read error. V usage is TRBV7-9 and J usage is TRBJ2-1; the match to TRBD2 covers 14 bases. Germline V gene lookup returns CDR1 SEHNR and CDR2 FQNEAQ (reference sequence). The CDR3 runs to 16 residues. The CDR3 nucleotides are TGTGCCAGCAGCGCGTCGACTAGCGGGAGGGGGAATGAACAGTTCTTC. As protein: CASSASTSGRGNEQFF. The whole variable domain, filled in from reference TRBV7-9 and TRBJ2-1, reads DTGVSQNPRHKITKRGQNVTFRCDPISEHNRLYWYRQTLGQGPEFLTYFQNEAQLEKSRLLSDRFSAERPKGSFSTLEIQRTEQGDSAMYLCASSASTSGRGNEQFFGPGTRLTVL.

The CDR3 DNA follows: TGCGCCAGCAGCCAAGCGGGGATGGGGGGCGAGGACACCGGGGAGCTGTTTTTT. This gives the protein CASSQAGMGGEDTGELFF. V usage is TRBV4-1 and J usage is TRBJ2-2; either TRBD1 or TRBD2 may supply D (6 bases each). This CDR3 has 18 amino acids. Trimming took 1 base from V and 3 from J, leaving 18 bases between them. Per the germline V gene, CDR1 is MGHRA and CDR2 is YSYEKL.

The table lists this clonotype with a few counts. The chain joins TRBV7-2 to TRBJ2-3; maybe TRBD1 (5 bases). Trimming removed 4 bases at V and 9 bases at J, with 11 bases between. The CDR3 runs 12 residues. Germline CDR1 SGHTA, CDR2 FQGNSA. CDR3 loop: CASSSQGRTQYF. Here the CDR3 DNA reads TGTGCCAGCAGCTCTCAGGGTAGGACGCAGTATTTT.

V and J are TRBV2 and TRBJ2-3; 10 positions match TRBD2. V trimming: 4 bases; J trimming: 6 bases; junction bases outside the gene matches: 13. Germline CDR1 reads SNHLY; CDR2 reads FYNNEI. CDR3 length: 17 amino acids. The CDR3 reads CASSGMGLAPGRDTQYF. CDR3 in DNA: TGTGCCAGCAGTGGTATGGGACTAGCGCCAGGAAGGGATACGCAGTATTTT.

In this sample, this clonotype turned up many times. Written as DNA, the CDR3 is TGTGCCAGCAGTCGGGACATTGGGGCGGGATATGGCTACACCTTC. Translated, it gives CASSRDIGAGYGYTF. V gene TRBV6-1 combines with J gene TRBJ1-2, with TRBD1 as a possible D gene (6 bases). V was pared by 5 bases and J by 5 bases, with 18 bases between. Looked up from germline, CDR1 is MNHNS and CDR2 is SASEGT. This CDR3 contains 15 residues.

This sequence joins TRBV24-1 and TRBJ2-2, with D unresolved. This CDR3 has 15 residues. Looked up from germline, CDR1 is KGHDR and CDR2 is SFDVKD. The ends were cut back, 4 bases at V and 4 bases at J, with 12 bases in the middle. The CDR3 protein is CATSDYAAGTGELFF. The CDR3 DNA reads TGTGCCACCAGTGACTATGCGGCAGGCACCGGGGAGCTGTTTTTT.

Ten or more counts support this clonotype. The rearrangement links TRBV19 to TRBJ2-7; 9 nucleotides agree with TRBD2. V gave up 6 bases and J gave up 6 bases; unmatched junction bases: 6. This CDR3 has 13 amino acids. CDR1 and CDR2 from the germline V gene are LNHDA and SQIVND (reference sequence). The CDR3 DNA follows: TGTGCCAGTAGCTTAGCGGGAGTGGGCGAGCAGTACTTC. This codes for CASSLAGVGEQYF.

Details on this clonotype: The junction shows a germline mismatch at one end, possibly a read error. This chain links TRBV12-3 or TRBV12-4 with TRBJ1-2; 7 bases are shared with TRBD1. This CDR3 spans 16 amino acids. Here the CDR3 reads CAISPPEAGGDYGYTF. The CDR3 DNA is TGTGCCATCAGTCCCCCTGAAGCAGGGGGAGACTATGGCTACACCTTC.

On this clonotype itself: A much larger clonotype is one base distant, so this may be a read error. The chain couples TRBV9 to TRBJ2-5; 11 bases match TRBD1. The CDR3 is made up of 16 amino acids. Unmatched junction bases numbered 10, after V lost 5 bases and J lost 4 bases. Germline lookup yields CDR1 SGDLS and CDR2 YYNGEE. As DNA, the CDR3 is TGTGCCAGCAGTTGCTACCCGGGACAGGGGGTAGAGACCCAGTACTTC. Its translation: CASSCYPGQGVETQYF.

This chain joins TRBV6-5 and TRBJ2-7, with 7 bases lining up with TRBD2. Trimming removed 11 bases from V and 2 bases from J; junction bases left unmatched: 9. This CDR3 comprises 13 residues. Germline V gene lookup returns CDR1 MNHEY and CDR2 SVGAGI. CDR3 DNA: TGTGCCGCAGGCTCGGGGGGAACCTACGAGCAGTACTTC. The encoded protein is CAAGSGGTYEQYF.

This clonotype was detected ten times or more. The chain employs TRBV2 and TRBJ2-7; 9 bases map to TRBD1. CDR1 is SNHLY and CDR2 is FYNNEI in the germline V gene. The CDR3 spans 15 residues. Trimming took 6 bases from V and 3 from J; bases not matched to a gene: 9. As DNA, the CDR3 is TGTGCCAGCAGAGCTAGACAGGGGGTCTTCTACGAGCAGTACTTC. Encoded protein: CASRARQGVFYEQYF. The full variable domain, in which reference TRBV2 and TRBJ2-7 provide the parts outside the CDR3, is EPEVTQTPSHQVTQMGQEVILRCVPISNHLYFYWYRQILGQKVEFLVSFYNNEISEKSEIFDDQFSVERPDGSNFTLKIRSTKLEDSAMYFCASRARQGVFYEQYFGPGTRLTVT.